This is a list of T cell receptor beta chains from one sample in a study of blood T cell repertoires in COVID-19. Data came from immunoSEQ multiplex PCR; TCRdb stores just in-frame clones and leaves some out. Of more than 150,000 clones in the sample, about 80% were seen once. Sequenced sample: peripheral blood. These receptors all stem from a human donor in a cohort sampled during active COVID-19. CDR3s include the opening cysteine and the closing phenylalanine or tryptophan. Expanded clones are given a class, and other clones once, few, many or no size at all.

NA,TRBV11-3,TRBJ2-6,CASLYRESAGANVLTF
NA,TRBV5-1,TRBJ1-1,CASSLVGGREAFF
NA,TRBV5-1,TRBJ2-1,CASSLSAGDEQFF
NA,TRBV7-9,TRBJ1-1,CASSLVQGGTEAFF
NA,TRBV7-2,TRBJ1-4,CASSFTLGSNEKLFF
NA,TRBV2,TRBJ2-1,CASSETSGPAQGRAYNEQFF
few,TRBV30,TRBJ1-1,CACTGAGNTEAFF
many,TRBV25-1,TRBJ2-7,CASTPGQSYEQYF
NA,TRBV5-4,TRBJ2-1,CASSLDWLGNEQFF
NA,TRBV6-1,TRBJ2-3,CASSEAGTSTDTQYF
NA,TRBV5-5,TRBJ2-1,CASSPKADYNEQFF
NA,TRBV21-1,TRBJ2-7,CASSKDHETGPTYEQYF
NA,TRBV19,TRBJ2-1,CASRDNRGVSNEQFF
NA,TRBV12-3/TRBV12-4,TRBJ1-2,CASSLDSNYGYTF
NA,TRBV5-1,TRBJ1-1,CASSNARVSAEAFF
NA,TRBV13,TRBJ1-3,CATDQGTEENTIYF
NA,TRBV4-2,TRBJ2-3,CASSHRSGGADTQYF
NA,TRBV25-1,TRBJ1-2,CASSEERPGILNYGYTF
NA,TRBV6-5,TRBJ1-1,CASSLPGQHTEAFF
NA,TRBV5-1,TRBJ2-7,CASSLEVGDRGKQYF
NA,TRBV5-4,TRBJ2-5,CASSSELAGGRETQYF
once,TRBV7-7,TRBJ2-2,CASSLNGNTGELFF
NA,TRBV7-9,TRBJ1-1,CASGRQGWDVRWNTEAFF
NA,TRBV11-2,TRBJ2-1,CASSSADRGHNEQFF
NA,TRBV2,TRBJ2-6,CASALNSGANVLTF
NA,TRBV7-2,TRBJ2-1,CASSPPGLAGGRSYNEQFF
NA,TRBV19,TRBJ2-7,CASSIGGEISYEQYF
NA,TRBV15,TRBJ1-2,CATSRDREGASGYTF
NA,TRBV7-2,TRBJ1-4,CASSSQRNEKLFF
NA,TRBV3-1/TRBV3-2,TRBJ2-7,CASSPSTGVAYEQYF
NA,TRBV3-1/TRBV3-2,TRBJ2-5,CASSLPASGGNQETQYF
NA,TRBV6-5,TRBJ2-1,CASSSGGINEQFF
NA,TRBV4-1,TRBJ1-2,CASSQVGQGLYGYTF
NA,TRBV2,TRBJ2-2,CASTASPGQGLNTGELFF
NA,TRBV11-1,TRBJ2-7,CASSLQTGSEQYF
NA,TRBV28,TRBJ1-5,CASSLAGGNQPQHF
NA,TRBV2,TRBJ1-2,CATLLGQSYGYTF
NA,TRBV18,TRBJ2-7,CASSPWGGQGYEQYF
NA,TRBV7-9,TRBJ2-7,CASSLAGQGIYEQYF
NA,TRBV7-6,TRBJ1-6,CASSPTTANNSPLHF
NA,TRBV5-1,TRBJ2-7,CASSQLAGMGEQYF
NA,TRBV6-2/TRBV6-3,TRBJ1-2,CASSYGRGANYGYTF
NA,TRBV19,TRBJ2-7,CASSMVGGYEQYF
NA,TRBV5-6,TRBJ2-7,CASSSGLAGGPSSYEQYF
NA,TRBV4-1,TRBJ2-3,CASSQDTGTDTQYF
NA,TRBV7-3,TRBJ2-3,CASSLTRRGTRGGDTQYF
NA,TRBV9,TRBJ2-7,CASSVEAGTGAYEQYF
NA,TRBV19,TRBJ1-5,CASSLKYSNQPQHF
once,TRBV3-1/TRBV3-2,TRBJ2-7,CASSQDKGGTEQYF
NA,TRBV18,TRBJ1-2,CASSPGEGASGYTF
few,TRBV11-2,TRBJ2-7,CASSVTNSPSYEQYF
NA,TRBV10-3,TRBJ2-7,CAISPTDRVNEQYF
NA,TRBV18,TRBJ2-1,CASSLTSDPYNEQFF
NA,TRBV2,TRBJ1-5,CASSEAHRGPQHF
NA,TRBV19,TRBJ1-5,CASSLQGGRNQPQHF
NA,TRBV14,TRBJ2-7,CASSPRQGIYEQYF
NA,TRBV7-8,TRBJ1-1,CASRSAGWVTEAFF
NA,TRBV21-1,TRBJ1-5,CASSNEGDAHNNQPQHF
NA,TRBV2,TRBJ2-7,CASSPGQILAGGGYEQYF